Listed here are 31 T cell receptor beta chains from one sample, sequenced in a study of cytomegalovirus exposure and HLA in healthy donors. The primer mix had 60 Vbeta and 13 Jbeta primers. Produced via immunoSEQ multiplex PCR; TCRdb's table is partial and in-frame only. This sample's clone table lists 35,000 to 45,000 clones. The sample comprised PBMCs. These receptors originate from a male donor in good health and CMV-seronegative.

CDR3 in DNA: TGTGCCACCAGCCGAACGTTAGGGGTTCCTAACTATGGCTACACCTTC. This encodes CATSRTLGVPNYGYTF. The chain uses TRBV15 and TRBJ1-2; tentatively, D is TRBD1 (5 bases). Trimming shortened V by 5 bases and J by 0 bases, and 16 bases separated the two germline ends. From germline, CDR1 is LNHNV and CDR2 YYDKDF (reference sequence). The CDR3 covers 16 residues.

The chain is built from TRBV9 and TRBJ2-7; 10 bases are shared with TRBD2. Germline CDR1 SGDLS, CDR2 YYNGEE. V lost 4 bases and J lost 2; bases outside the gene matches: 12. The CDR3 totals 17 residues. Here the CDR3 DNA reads TGTGCCAGCAGCCCCTTTAAGGGGCTAGCGGGGGCCTACGAGCAGTACTTC. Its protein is CASSPFKGLAGAYEQYF.

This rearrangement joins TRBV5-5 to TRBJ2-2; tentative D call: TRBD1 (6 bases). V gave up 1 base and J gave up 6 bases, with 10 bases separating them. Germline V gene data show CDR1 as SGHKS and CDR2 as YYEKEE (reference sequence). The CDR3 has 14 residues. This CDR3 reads CASSLPQGSGELFF. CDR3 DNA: TGTGCCAGCAGCTTGCCCCAGGGGTCCGGGGAGCTGTTTTTT.

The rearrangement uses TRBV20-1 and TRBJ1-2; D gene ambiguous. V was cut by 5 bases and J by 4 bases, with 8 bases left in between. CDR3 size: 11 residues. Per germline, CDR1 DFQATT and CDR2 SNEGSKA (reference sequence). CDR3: CSALGGYGYTF. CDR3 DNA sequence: TGCAGTGCTTTAGGAGGCTATGGCTACACCTTC.

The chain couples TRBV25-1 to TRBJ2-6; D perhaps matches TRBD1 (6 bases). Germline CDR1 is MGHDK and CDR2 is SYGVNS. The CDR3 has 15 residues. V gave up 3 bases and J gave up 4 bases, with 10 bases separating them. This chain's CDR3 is CASSDPGVGANVLTF. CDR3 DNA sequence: TGTGCCAGCAGTGACCCAGGGGTCGGGGCCAACGTCCTGACTTTC.

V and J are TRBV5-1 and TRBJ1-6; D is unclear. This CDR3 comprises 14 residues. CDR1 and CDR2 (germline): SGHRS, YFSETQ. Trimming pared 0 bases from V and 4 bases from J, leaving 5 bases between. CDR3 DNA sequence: TGCGCCAGCAGCTTGGGTCTTTATAATTCACCCCTCCACTTT. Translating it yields CASSLGLYNSPLHF.

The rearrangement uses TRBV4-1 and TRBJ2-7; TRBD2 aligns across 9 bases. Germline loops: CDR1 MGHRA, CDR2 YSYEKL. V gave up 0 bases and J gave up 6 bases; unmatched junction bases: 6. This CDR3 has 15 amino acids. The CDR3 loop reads CASSQEPGLAREQYF. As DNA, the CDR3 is TGCGCCAGCAGCCAAGAACCCGGACTAGCGCGCGAGCAGTACTTC.

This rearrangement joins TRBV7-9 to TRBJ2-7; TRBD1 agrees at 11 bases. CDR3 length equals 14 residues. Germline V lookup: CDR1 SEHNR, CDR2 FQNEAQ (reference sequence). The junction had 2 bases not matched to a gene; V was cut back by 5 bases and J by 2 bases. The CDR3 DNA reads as TGTGCCAGCAGCCAGGACAGGGGGCCCTACGAGCAGTACTTC. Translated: CASSQDRGPYEQYF.

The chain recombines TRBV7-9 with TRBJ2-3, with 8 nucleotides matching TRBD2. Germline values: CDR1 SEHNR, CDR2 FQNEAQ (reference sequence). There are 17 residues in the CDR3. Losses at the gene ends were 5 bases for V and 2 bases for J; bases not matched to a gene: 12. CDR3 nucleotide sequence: TGTGCCAGCAGCCTATCCGAGCGGGGGTTCTCCACAGATACGCAGTATTTT. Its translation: CASSLSERGFSTDTQYF.

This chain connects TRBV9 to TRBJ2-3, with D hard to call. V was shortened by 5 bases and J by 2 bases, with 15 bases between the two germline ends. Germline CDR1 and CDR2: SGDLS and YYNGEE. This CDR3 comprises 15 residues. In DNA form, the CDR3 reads TGTGCCAGCAGTGCGACGGAAAGCGACACAGATACGCAGTATTTT. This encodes CASSATESDTDTQYF. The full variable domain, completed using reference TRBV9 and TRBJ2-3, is DSGVTQTPKHLITATGQRVTLRCSPRSGDLSVYWYQQSLDQGLQFLIQYYNGEERAKGNILERFSAQQFPDLHSELNLSSLELGDSALYFCASSATESDTDTQYFGPGTRLTVL.

The chain's CDR3 is CVPSLLETSGVKRDTQYF. CDR3 nucleotide sequence: TGTGTCCCCAGTTTACTTGAAACTAGCGGGGTTAAGCGGGATACGCAGTATTTT. J is TRBJ2-3 and V is TRBV7-9; 10 bases align to TRBD2. This CDR3 is 18 amino acids long. Per the germline V gene, CDR1 is SEHNR and CDR2 is FQNEAQ (reference sequence).

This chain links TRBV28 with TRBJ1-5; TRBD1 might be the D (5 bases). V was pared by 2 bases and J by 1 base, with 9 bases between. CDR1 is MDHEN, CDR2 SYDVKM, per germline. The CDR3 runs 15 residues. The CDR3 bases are TGTGCCAGCAGTTTAGCAGGGTCCAGCAATCAGCCCCAGCATTTT. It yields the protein CASSLAGSSNQPQHF.

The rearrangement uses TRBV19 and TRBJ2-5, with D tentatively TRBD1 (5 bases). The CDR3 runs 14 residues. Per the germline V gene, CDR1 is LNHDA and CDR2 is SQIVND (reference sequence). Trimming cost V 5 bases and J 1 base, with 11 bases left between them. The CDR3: CASSHDSIQETQYF. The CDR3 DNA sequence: TGTGCCAGTAGTCATGACAGTATCCAAGAGACCCAGTACTTC.

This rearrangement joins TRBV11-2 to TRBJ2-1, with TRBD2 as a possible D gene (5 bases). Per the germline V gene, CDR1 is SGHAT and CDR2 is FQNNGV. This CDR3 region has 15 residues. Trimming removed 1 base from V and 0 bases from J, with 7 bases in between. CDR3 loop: CASSLVRGSYNEQFF. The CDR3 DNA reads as TGTGCCAGCAGCTTAGTCCGGGGCTCCTACAATGAGCAGTTCTTC.

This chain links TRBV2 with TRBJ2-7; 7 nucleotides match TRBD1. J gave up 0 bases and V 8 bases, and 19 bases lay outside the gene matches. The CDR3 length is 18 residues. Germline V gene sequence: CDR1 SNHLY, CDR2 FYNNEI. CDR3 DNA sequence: TGTGCCAGCCGAGGGCCCCGGGACAGCCTCTTCTCCTCCTACGAGCAGTACTTC. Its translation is CASRGPRDSLFSSYEQYF.

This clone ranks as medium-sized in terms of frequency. CDR3 loop: CASSMRQGNEKLFF. DNA of the CDR3: TGTGCCAGTAGTATGCGACAGGGGAATGAAAAACTGTTTTTT. The genes are TRBV19 and TRBJ1-4; TRBD1 matches 8 bases. The CDR3 contains 14 residues. V lost 3 bases to trimming and J lost 5 bases; unmatched junction nucleotides: 2. CDR1 is LNHDA and CDR2 is SQIVND in the germline V gene (reference sequence).

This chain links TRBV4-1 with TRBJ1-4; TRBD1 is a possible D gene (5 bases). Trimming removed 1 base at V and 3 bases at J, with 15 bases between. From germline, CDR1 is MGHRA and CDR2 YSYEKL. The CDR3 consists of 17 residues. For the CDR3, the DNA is TGCGCCAGCAGCCAAGGCCCGGCAGGGAAGGCTAATGAAAAACTGTTTTTT. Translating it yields CASSQGPAGKANEKLFF.

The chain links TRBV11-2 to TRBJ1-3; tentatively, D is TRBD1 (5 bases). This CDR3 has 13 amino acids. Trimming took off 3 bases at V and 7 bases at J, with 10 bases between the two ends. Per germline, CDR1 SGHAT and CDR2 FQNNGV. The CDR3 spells CASSLAGRNTIYF. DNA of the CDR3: TGTGCCAGCAGCTTGGCAGGGCGGAACACCATATATTTT.

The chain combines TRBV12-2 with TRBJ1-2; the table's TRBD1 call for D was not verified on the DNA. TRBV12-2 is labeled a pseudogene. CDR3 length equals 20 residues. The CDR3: CASRLDRKTLKSGTGGNYTF. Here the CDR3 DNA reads TGTGCAAGTCGCTTAGATCGTAAAACCCTTAAATCCGGGACAGGGGGGAACTACACCTTC.

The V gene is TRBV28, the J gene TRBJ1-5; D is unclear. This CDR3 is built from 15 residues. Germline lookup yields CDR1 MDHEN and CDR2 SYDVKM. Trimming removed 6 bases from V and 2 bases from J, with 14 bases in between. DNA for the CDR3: TGTGCCAGCAGCTCTACAACGGGTGGCAATCAGCCCCAGCATTTT. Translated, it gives CASSSTTGGNQPQHF. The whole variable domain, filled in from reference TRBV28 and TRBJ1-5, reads DVKVTQSSRYLVKRTGEKVFLECVQDMDHENMFWYRQDPGLGLRLIYFSYDVKMKEKGDIPEGYSVSREKKERFSLILESASTNQTSMYLCASSSTTGGNQPQHFGDGTRLSIL.

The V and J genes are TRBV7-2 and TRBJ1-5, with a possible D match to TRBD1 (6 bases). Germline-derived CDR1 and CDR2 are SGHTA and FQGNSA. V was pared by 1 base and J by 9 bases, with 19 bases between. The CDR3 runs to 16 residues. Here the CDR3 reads CASSLGTVQGGAPQHF. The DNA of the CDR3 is TGTGCCAGCAGCTTAGGGACAGTACAAGGGGGTGCGCCCCAGCATTTT.

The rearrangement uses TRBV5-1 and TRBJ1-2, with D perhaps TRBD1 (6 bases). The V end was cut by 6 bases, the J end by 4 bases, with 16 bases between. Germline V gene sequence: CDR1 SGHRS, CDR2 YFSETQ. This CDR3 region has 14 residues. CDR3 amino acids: CASNPTGTLYGYTF. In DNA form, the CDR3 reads TGCGCCAGCAACCCTACAGGGACCCTCTATGGCTACACCTTC. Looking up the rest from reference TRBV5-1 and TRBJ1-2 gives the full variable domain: KAGVTQTPRYLIKTRGQQVTLSCSPISGHRSVSWYQQTPGQGLQFLFEYFSETQRNKGNFPGRFSGRQFSNSRSEMNVSTLELGDSALYLCASNPTGTLYGYTFGSGTRLTVV.

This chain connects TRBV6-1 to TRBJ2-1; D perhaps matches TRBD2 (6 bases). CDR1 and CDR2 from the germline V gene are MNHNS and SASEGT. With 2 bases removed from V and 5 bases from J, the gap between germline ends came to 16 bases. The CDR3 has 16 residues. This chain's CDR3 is CASSEIRRAADNEQFF. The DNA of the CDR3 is TGTGCCAGCAGTGAAATAAGGAGGGCTGCCGACAATGAGCAGTTCTTC.

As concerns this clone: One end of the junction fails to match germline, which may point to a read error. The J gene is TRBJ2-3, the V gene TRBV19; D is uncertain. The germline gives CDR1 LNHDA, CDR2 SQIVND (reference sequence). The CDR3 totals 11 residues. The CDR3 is CASGISDTQYF. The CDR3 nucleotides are TGTGCCAGTGGTATCTCAGATACGCAGTATTTT.

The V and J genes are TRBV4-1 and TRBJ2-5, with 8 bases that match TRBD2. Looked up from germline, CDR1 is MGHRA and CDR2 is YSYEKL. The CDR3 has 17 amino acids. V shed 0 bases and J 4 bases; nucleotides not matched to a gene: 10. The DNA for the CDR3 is TGCGCCAGCAGCCAAGATCGAACTAGCGGACGTCGAGAGACCCAGTACTTC. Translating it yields CASSQDRTSGRRETQYF.

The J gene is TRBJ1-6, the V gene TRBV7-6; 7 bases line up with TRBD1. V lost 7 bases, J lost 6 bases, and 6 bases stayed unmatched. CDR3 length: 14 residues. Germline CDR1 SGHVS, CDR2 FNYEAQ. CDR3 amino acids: CASTIRQGNSPLHF. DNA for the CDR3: TGTGCCAGCACCATCCGACAGGGTAATTCACCCCTCCACTTT.

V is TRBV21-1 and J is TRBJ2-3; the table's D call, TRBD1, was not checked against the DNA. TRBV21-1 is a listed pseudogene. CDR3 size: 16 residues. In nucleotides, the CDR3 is TGTGCCAGCAGCACTATCCCCCGGGACAGGGTAAATACGCAGTATTTT. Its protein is CASSTIPRDRVNTQYF.

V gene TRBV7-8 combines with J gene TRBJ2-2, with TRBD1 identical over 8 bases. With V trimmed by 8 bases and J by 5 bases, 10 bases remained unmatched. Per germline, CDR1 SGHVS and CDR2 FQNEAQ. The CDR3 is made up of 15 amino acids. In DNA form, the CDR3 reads TGTGCCAGCCGGATAGACAGGGGTAGAACCGGGGAGCTGTTTTTT. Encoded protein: CASRIDRGRTGELFF.

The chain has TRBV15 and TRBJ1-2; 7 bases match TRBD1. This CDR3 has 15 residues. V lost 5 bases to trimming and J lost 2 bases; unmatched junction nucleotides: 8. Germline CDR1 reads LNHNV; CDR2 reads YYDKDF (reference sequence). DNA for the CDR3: TGTGCCACCAGCTCAGGGACAGCCCTCAACTATGGCTACACCTTC. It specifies CATSSGTALNYGYTF.

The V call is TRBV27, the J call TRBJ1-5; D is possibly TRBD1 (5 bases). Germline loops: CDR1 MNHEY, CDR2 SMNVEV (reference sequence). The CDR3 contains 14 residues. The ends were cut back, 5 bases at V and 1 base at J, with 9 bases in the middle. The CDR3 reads CASSPRTSNQPQHF. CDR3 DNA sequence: TGTGCCAGCAGTCCCCGGACAAGCAATCAGCCCCAGCATTTT.

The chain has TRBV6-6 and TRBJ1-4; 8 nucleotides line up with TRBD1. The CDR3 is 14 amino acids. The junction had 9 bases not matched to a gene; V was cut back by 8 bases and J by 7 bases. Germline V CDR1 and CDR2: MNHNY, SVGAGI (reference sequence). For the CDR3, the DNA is TGTGCCAGCCGAGACAGGGGCCATGGTGAAAAACTGTTTTTT. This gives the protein CASRDRGHGEKLFF.